This TCR beta chain was documented in a study of blood T cell repertoires in COVID-19. For the study at large: The study drew acute and convalescent COVID-19 samples from the United States, Italy and Spain. PBMCs, B-cell-depleted T cells, or T cells provided the cDNA or gDNA that made up the material.

The germline V and J ends were trimmed by 7 bases and 3 bases, with 15 bases remaining between them. Germline V gene lookup returns CDR1 SNHLY and CDR2 FYNNEI. The CDR3 consists of 15 residues. Study processing details: Quantification of nucleated cells was approximated via reference gene primer amplification. Sequenced by immunoSEQ multiplex PCR; TCRdb stores in-frame clones only, minus some. That table gives V, J and clone size, and the DNA gave D and trimming. The sample holds tens of thousands of clones, approximately 87% seen once. The source material was peripheral blood. V gene TRBV2 combines with J gene TRBJ1-4, with TRBD1 as a possible D gene (5 bases). The clonotype originates from a human donor in a cohort sampled during active COVID-19. The DNA for the CDR3 is TGTGCCAGCATGGGGGGGGATCGATCTAATGAAAAACTGTTTTTT. Its translation is CASMGGDRSNEKLFF.